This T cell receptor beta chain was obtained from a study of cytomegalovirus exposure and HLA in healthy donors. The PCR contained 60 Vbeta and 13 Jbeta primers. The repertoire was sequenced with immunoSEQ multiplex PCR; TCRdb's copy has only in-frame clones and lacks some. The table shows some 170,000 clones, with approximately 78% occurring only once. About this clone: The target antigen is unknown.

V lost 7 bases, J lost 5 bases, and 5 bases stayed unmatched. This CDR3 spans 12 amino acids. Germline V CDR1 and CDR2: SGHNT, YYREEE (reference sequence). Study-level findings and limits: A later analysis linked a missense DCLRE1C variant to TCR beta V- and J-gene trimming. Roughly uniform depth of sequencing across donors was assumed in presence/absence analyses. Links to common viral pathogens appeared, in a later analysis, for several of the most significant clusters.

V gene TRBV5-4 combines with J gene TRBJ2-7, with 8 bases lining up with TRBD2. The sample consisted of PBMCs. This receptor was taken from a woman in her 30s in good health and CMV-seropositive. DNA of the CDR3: TGTGCCAGCGGTAGCGGGGACGACGAGCAGTACTTC. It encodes CASGSGDDEQYF.